A selection of T cell receptor beta chains follows, all from one sample in a study of blood T cells in healthy people across ages. TCRdb reanalysed the 5' RACE reads using MiXCR and keeps one entry per CDR3 protein. This sample yields fewer than 900,000 distinct CDR3 sequences, of which more than 40% are seen a single time; less than 25% belongs to the top ten. Sequences were obtained from blood. These receptors were obtained from a woman aged 60-75 years in good health. CDR3s include the opening cysteine and the closing phenylalanine or tryptophan. D genes are given only for firm matches. Clone size appears in some rows only: once, few, many, or a class for an expanded clone.

CDR3nt	CDR3aa	d_gene	j_gene	abundance	v_gene
TGTGCCAGCAGCCAGGACAGAACTAGGTGCACCTTC	CASSQDRTRCTF	NA	TRBJ1-2	NA	TRBV3-1
TGTGCCAGCAGGACAAGTATAGATGGGGCCAACGTCCTGACTTTC	CASRTSIDGANVLTF	NA	TRBJ2-6	NA	TRBV28
TGCAGTGCTAGAGATGCTCGGGTGAACACTGAAGCTTTCTTT	CSARDARVNTEAFF	NA	TRBJ1-1	NA	TRBV20-1
TGCAGTGCTATACTAGCGGGAGGGGATTCAAGGGGGGCAGATACGCAGTATTTT	CSAILAGGDSRGADTQYF	TRBD2	TRBJ2-3	NA	TRBV20-1
TGTGCCAGCAGCCAAGATGGAGGAGGCTACACCTTC	CASSQDGGGYTF	NA	TRBJ1-2	NA	TRBV3-1
TGTGCCACCCGACCGACGTTGAGCTCCTACGAGCAGTACTTC	CATRPTLSSYEQYF	NA	TRBJ2-7	NA	TRBV27
TGTGTCAGCAGTCGGCAGGTTAGCAATCAGCCCCAGCATTTT	CVSSRQVSNQPQHF	NA	TRBJ1-5	NA	TRBV6-2/TRBV6-3
TGCAGTGCTTCCCAGGAGGGGGCTACCTACAATGAGCAGTTCTTC	CSASQEGATYNEQFF	NA	TRBJ2-1	NA	TRBV20-1
TGTGCCATCAAACAGGGGTTGGATACGCAGTATTTT	CAIKQGLDTQYF	TRBD1	TRBJ2-3	few	TRBV2
TGTGCCAGCAGCAAAGCCATCCCTTCGGACAGGGTCTATGGCTACATCTTC	CASSKAIPSDRVYGYIF	NA	TRBJ1-2	NA	TRBV21-1
TGTGCCAGCGGCCTTCGACAGGTTGCTGGCTACACCTTC	CASGLRQVAGYTF	NA	TRBJ1-2	NA	TRBV3-1
TGCAGTGCTAGAGCCCCCCCCGGCTATGAAAAACTGTTTTTT	CSARAPPGYEKLFF	NA	TRBJ1-4	few	TRBV20-1
TGTGCCAGCAGCACCCCCTCGGGGGGGGCTCAGTTCTTC	CASSTPSGGAQFF	TRBD2	TRBJ2-1	NA	TRBV7-2
TGTGCCAGCAGCTTATACTGGGGGGTAGCGGGAGGGCGTGAGCAGTACTTC	CASSLYWGVAGGREQYF	TRBD2	TRBJ2-7	NA	TRBV7-2
TGCGCCAGCAGCCAAGTCAAGCGGGGGGAAACAGATACGCAGTATTTT	CASSQVKRGETDTQYF	TRBD2	TRBJ2-3	NA	TRBV4-1
TGTGCCAGCCTGGGGTGGAACACCGGGGAGCTGTTTTTT	CASLGWNTGELFF	NA	TRBJ2-2	NA	TRBV6-2/TRBV6-3
TGCAGCGTTACCTCTCAGGGGCCAGATACGCAGTATTTT	CSVTSQGPDTQYF	NA	TRBJ2-3	many	TRBV29-1
TGCAGTGCTATACAGGGGAACACTGAAGCTTTCTTT	CSAIQGNTEAFF	NA	TRBJ1-1	NA	TRBV20-1
TGTGCCAGCAGCGAAGTCGGGACGAACACTGAAGCTTTCTTT	CASSEVGTNTEAFF	NA	TRBJ1-1	NA	TRBV7-2
TGCGCCAGCAGCCAAGATCGCTCCCCTCGCCGTGAGCAGTTCTTC	CASSQDRSPRREQFF	NA	TRBJ2-1	many	TRBV4-3
TGTGCCAGCAGCCATTATTTAGGTCGGGACAGCCGAGAGACCCAGTACTTC	CASSHYLGRDSRETQYF	TRBD1	TRBJ2-5	few	TRBV14
TGCAGCGTTAAGACGGCAGATACGCAGTATTTT	CSVKTADTQYF	NA	TRBJ2-3	many	TRBV29-1
TGTGCCAGCAGCTCACCCGCAGGCAATGAGCAGTTCTTC	CASSSPAGNEQFF	NA	TRBJ2-1	few	TRBV13
TGCGCCAGCAGCTTCAGGCCCAGGGGAACCGGGGAGCTGTTTTTT	CASSFRPRGTGELFF	NA	TRBJ2-2	NA	TRBV5-1
TGTGCCAGCAGCTCAGCATCACTAGCGGGGGGGCAAGAGACCCAGTACTTC	CASSSASLAGGQETQYF	TRBD2	TRBJ2-5	many	TRBV7-8
TGCGCCAGCAGCCCGGGACAGGGTTTTCAGATCACTGAAGCTTTCTTT	CASSPGQGFQITEAFF	TRBD1	TRBJ1-1	NA	TRBV5-1
TGCGCCAGCACCGGGGGCGATAATTCACCCCCCCACTTT	CASTGGDNSPPHF	NA	TRBJ1-6	NA	TRBV5-1
TGTGCCAGCAGCTTAACCCTGACAGGGGTTGAAAAACTGTTTTTT	CASSLTLTGVEKLFF	TRBD1	TRBJ1-4	NA	TRBV7-2
TGCGCCAGCAGCAGCACCGGGGACAGGATCTCCTACGAGCAGTACTTC	CASSSTGDRISYEQYF	TRBD1	TRBJ2-7	NA	TRBV5-1
TGTGCCAGCAGCCAAGTGAAGGGACACGCGCTCCTTAATTCACCCCTCCACTTT	CASSQVKGHALLNSPLHF	NA	TRBJ1-6	NA	TRBV3-1
TGTGCCAGCTCACCCGAGCGGGCGGTTTTCTTT	CASSPERAVFF	NA	TRBJ1-1	few	TRBV18
TGTGCCAGCAGCTATAGACAGGGTGACATTCAGTACTTC	CASSYRQGDIQYF	TRBD1	TRBJ2-4	many	TRBV9
TGTGCCAGCAGCCCTAGTCTTGTCGGGAAGGAAGAGACCCAGTACTTC	CASSPSLVGKEETQYF	NA	TRBJ2-5	many	TRBV7-2
TGTGCCAGCAGCCCCAGACTAGCGGGGACGTGGGAGCTGTACTTC	CASSPRLAGTWELYF	TRBD2	TRBJ2-7	once	TRBV7-9
TGCAGTGCTAGAGAACAAACAGGGGGCGACAAAAACATTCAGTACTTC	CSAREQTGGDKNIQYF	TRBD1	TRBJ2-4	NA	TRBV20-1
TGTGCCAGCAGCTATCGAGTCCGAGAGACCCAGTACTTC	CASSYRVRETQYF	NA	TRBJ2-5	NA	TRBV7-6
TGTGCCAGCAGCCCTACCGTCCGGACTACTTTAGGAAGCACAGATACGCAGTATTTT	CASSPTVRTTLGSTDTQYF	NA	TRBJ2-3	once	TRBV7-9
TGCAGCGTTCAAGGGCACTCTGGGGCCAACGTCCTGACTTTC	CSVQGHSGANVLTF	NA	TRBJ2-6	NA	TRBV29-1
TGTGCCAGCAGCTTTAGCGGGACTAGTGAAGAGACCCAGTACTTC	CASSFSGTSEETQYF	TRBD2	TRBJ2-5	few	TRBV7-2
TGTGCCAGCTCACCCTTCAATCAGGAGACCCAGTACTTC	CASSPFNQETQYF	NA	TRBJ2-5	few	TRBV18